These 12 T cell receptor beta chains originate from one sample sequenced in a study of T cells in Graves' hyperthyroidism and ophthalmopathy. Researchers took RNA transcripts and amplified the TCR beta CDR3 regions from them. Primed by the HTBI set, a first-round RT-PCR was run on the TCR CDR3. A single record per CDR3 protein comes from TCRdb applying MiXCR to the multiplex PCR reads. Found here are some 740,000 distinct CDR3 sequences, 14% of them singletons; the top ten hold about 10%. The specimen was blood. These receptors were collected from a woman aged 18-29 years with Graves' hyperthyroidism.

This rearrangement joins TRBV29-1 to TRBJ2-1; 7 nucleotides align to TRBD2. Germline loops: CDR1 SQVTM, CDR2 ANQGSEA. This CDR3 region has 10 residues. J lost 10 bases, V lost 6 bases, and 3 bases had no gene match. The CDR3 coding sequence is TGCAGCGTCAACGGGGGGGAGCAGTTCTTC. Translating it yields CSVNGGEQFF.

The gene calls are TRBV30 and TRBJ2-2; D unclear. Germline CDR1 and CDR2: GTSNPN and SVGIG (reference sequence). Trimming took 3 bases from V and 6 from J, leaving 14 bases between them. The CDR3 has 14 amino acids. The CDR3 is CAWSEGLGAGELFF. CDR3 bases: TGTGCCTGGAGCGAAGGGCTTGGGGCCGGGGAGCTGTTTTTT.

This clonotype was detected a few times. The J gene is TRBJ2-5, the V gene TRBV11-3, with 14 nucleotides matching TRBD2. With 5 bases clipped from V and 4 bases from J, the junction kept 6 bases outside the gene matches. This CDR3 has 16 amino acids. From germline, CDR1 is SGHNT and CDR2 YENEEA. The CDR3, as DNA: TGTGCCAGCAGCCCGGGACTAGCGGGAGAAAGAGAGACCCAGTACTTC. It codes for CASSPGLAGERETQYF.

This clonotype was picked up many times. The rearrangement links TRBV20-1 to TRBJ2-5; perhaps TRBD1 as D (6 bases). The CDR3 has 15 amino acids. V shed 3 bases and J shed 5 bases, with 19 bases lying between them. CDR1 is DFQATT and CDR2 is SNEGSKA in the germline V gene (reference sequence). The CDR3 here is CSASPRTAYRETQYF. The CDR3 region has the DNA TGCAGTGCTAGCCCCAGGACAGCCTATCGGGAGACCCAGTACTTC.

This clonotype was counted once. A read error is possible here, since a much larger clone lies one base away. This sequence joins TRBV2 and TRBJ2-7; D perhaps matches TRBD2 (5 bases). The CDR3 runs 14 residues. The germline V gene has CDR1 SNHLY and CDR2 FYNNEI. Trimming left V 8 bases short and J 7 bases short, with 21 bases between. DNA of the CDR3: TGTGCCAGCCCCGGGGTGCTAGCCGGCAATGAGCAGTACTTC. Translated, it gives CASPGVLAGNEQYF. Full variable domain (remainder filled in from reference TRBV2 and TRBJ2-7): EPEVTQTPSHQVTQMGQEVILRCVPISNHLYFYWYRQILGQKVEFLVSFYNNEISEKSEIFDDQFSVERPDGSNFTLKIRSTKLEDSAMYFCASPGVLAGNEQYFGPGTRLTVT.

This chain connects TRBV29-1 to TRBJ2-5; the D gene could be TRBD1 or TRBD2 (6 bases each). This CDR3 is 13 amino acids long. V was pared by 4 bases and J by 1 base, with 10 bases between. Germline values: CDR1 SQVTM, CDR2 ANQGSEA. CDR3: CSVGGTLQETQYF. CDR3 DNA: TGCAGCGTTGGCGGGACACTCCAAGAGACCCAGTACTTC. Based on the CDR3 plus reference TRBV29-1 and TRBJ2-5, the full variable domain is SAVISQKPSRDICQRGTSLTIQCQVDSQVTMMFWYRQQPGQSLTLIATANQGSEATYESGFVIDKFPISRPNLTFSTLTVSNMSPEDSSIYLCSVGGTLQETQYFGPGTRLLVL.

This clonotype showed up just a few times. This rearrangement joins TRBV4-2 to TRBJ2-1; the D gene is possibly TRBD2 (5 bases). This CDR3 is 16 amino acids long. Trimming shortened V by 0 bases and J by 0 bases, and 9 bases separated the two germline ends. Germline loops: CDR1 LGHNA, CDR2 YNFKEQ. The CDR3 nucleotides are TGTGCCAGCAGCCAAGAGTTAGCGAACTCCTACAATGAGCAGTTCTTC. This sequence encodes CASSQELANSYNEQFF.

This clonotype has a handful of counts. The chain uses TRBV11-2 and TRBJ2-6; 8 nucleotides line up with TRBD1. The CDR3 extends over 17 amino acids. V lost 3 bases to trimming and J lost 0 bases; unmatched junction nucleotides: 4. Germline assignment: CDR1 SGHAT and CDR2 FQNNGV. The CDR3 region is CASSFYRGNSGANVLTF. The CDR3, as DNA: TGTGCCAGCAGCTTCTACAGGGGGAACTCTGGGGCCAACGTCCTGACTTTC.

This clonotype came up many times. V is TRBV27 and J is TRBJ2-6; D gene uncertain. CDR1 is MNHEY and CDR2 is SMNVEV in the germline V gene (reference sequence). The CDR3 covers 15 residues. V was trimmed by 5 bases and J by 0 bases, leaving 8 bases between them. As DNA, the CDR3 is TGTGCCAGCAGTCAGAGATTCTCTGGGGCCAACGTCCTGACTTTC. Translation gives CASSQRFSGANVLTF. Full variable domain (rest looked up from reference TRBV27 and TRBJ2-6): EAQVTQNPRYLITVTGKKLTVTCSQNMNHEYMSWYRQDPGLGLRQIYYSMNVEVTDKGDVPEGYKVSRKEKRNFPLILESPSPNQTSLYFCASSQRFSGANVLTFGAGSRLTVL.

This clonotype was found many times. The chain links TRBV15 to TRBJ2-3; the D is unclear. The V and J ends lost 5 bases and 0 bases respectively, with 12 bases between them. CDR3 length: 15 amino acids. Germline V gives CDR1 LNHNV, CDR2 YYDKDF (reference sequence). CDR3 nucleotide sequence: TGTGCCACCAGCCTCAGTCGCGCCAGCACAGATACGCAGTATTTT. Its translation is CATSLSRASTDTQYF.

This clonotype was seen a single time. Lacking the conserved final phenylalanine or tryptophan, this CDR3 likely reflects a read error. The rearrangement links TRBV5-1 to TRBJ1-1, with D hard to call. The germline CDR1 and CDR2 sequences are SGHRS and YFSETQ. Trimming left V 0 bases short and J 0 bases short, with 6 bases between. CDR3 size: 14 residues. The CDR3 DNA follows: TGCGCCAGCAGCTTGGCCCCGGTGAACACTGAAGCTTTCCTT. Translating it yields CASSLAPVNTEAFL.

The V call is TRBV20-1, the J call TRBJ2-1, with D possibly being TRBD2 (6 bases). Germline V gene data show CDR1 as DFQATT and CDR2 as SNEGSKA (reference sequence). V was pared by 5 bases and J by 7 bases, with 21 bases between. This CDR3 has 15 residues. The CDR3: CSAPNLRLDWNEQFF. The DNA for the CDR3 is TGCAGTGCTCCGAACCTCAGACTAGACTGGAATGAGCAGTTCTTC.